This T cell receptor (beta chain) emerged from a study of shared clonotypes between healthy human individuals. Whole-study findings and limits: Shared across a few donors were roughly 4.8% of the naive CD4 clonotypes. Non-shared clonotypes had lower generation probabilities than clonotypes shared by all four sorted-subset donors.

Remarks on this clone: Its cognate antigen is unknown.

Terminally differentiated effector memory CD45RA+ cells were excluded by CCR7 positive selection of CD45RO-negative cells. The donor population consisted of healthy HIV-negative adults with no recent acute infections or vaccinations. Authors' data handling: ImmunoSEQ junction-only sequences lacked quality scores, so their filtering differed. Data came from immunoSEQ multiplex PCR; TCRdb stores just in-frame clones and leaves some out. V, J and clone size are taken as reported in that table, and D and trimming were inferred from the DNA itself. The table shows 2 million or so clones, with about 95% occurring only once. Sequenced: naive CD8+ T cells sorted from blood. This sequence originates from a young man in good health.

The CDR3 sequence is CASGLAAGQLQETQYF. The CDR3 DNA follows: TGTGCTAGTGGTTTAGCGGCGGGACAGTTACAAGAGACCCAGTACTTC. The V call is TRBV12-5, the J call TRBJ2-5; a weak D match, TRBD1 (7 bases). Germline V lookup: CDR1 LGHNT, CDR2 FRNRAP. The CDR3 has 16 amino acids. Trimming left V 3 bases short and J 2 bases short, with 16 bases between.